This T cell receptor (beta chain) was identified in a study of blood T cell repertoires in COVID-19. About the study: Material from acute and convalescent COVID-19 was sourced from the United States, Italy and Spain. Sample material is recorded as cDNA or gDNA derived from T cells, B-cell-depleted T cells, or PBMCs.

The CDR3 is 14 residues long. The V and J ends lost 8 bases and 3 bases respectively, with 13 bases between them. The V gene's germline CDR1 is MGHDK and CDR2 SYGVNS. Generated by immunoSEQ multiplex PCR, the TCRdb table keeps only in-frame clones and is missing some. The sample shows fewer than 300,000 clones, about 88% of them seen only once. This clonotype originated in a man aged 55 to 70 who had recovered from COVID-19. Material for sequencing was peripheral blood. V and J are TRBV25-1 and TRBJ2-2; possibly TRBD1 for D (6 bases). The CDR3 DNA is TGTGCCAGCCGCAGGGGTAGCGACACCGGGGAGCTGTTTTTT. Protein product: CASRRGSDTGELFF.